This T cell receptor beta chain emerged from a study of cytotoxic CD8 clonotypes in ibrutinib-treated CLL. Overall study: Response sampling came at median around twelve months of treatment, ranging roughly 6 to 36 months. Notes on the study in general: Clonality (at baseline) was higher than in age-matched healthy donors and tracked circulating CD8+ T-cell counts. Sustained-remission and progressing patients were not sampled at matched times. Clonality was elevated at ibrutinib response and had returned toward baseline at progression.

Data came from immunoSEQ multiplex PCR; TCRdb stores just in-frame clones and leaves some out. The data hold some 50,000 clones, with around 60% observed a single time. CDR1 and CDR2 from the germline V gene are MGHRA and YSYEKL. This CDR3 spans 14 amino acids. V lost 1 base and J 7 bases, leaving 11 bases between the germline ends. With regard to this clone: Its antigen is not identified.

Sequences were derived from PBMCs, sampled after 24 months of ibrutinib treatment. The chain combines TRBV4-1 with TRBJ2-1, with D unresolved. The source of this sequence is a human donor with chronic lymphocytic leukemia. The CDR3 region is CASSQGRSRNEQFF. Here the CDR3 DNA reads TGCGCCAGCAGCCAAGGCAGGTCGCGTAATGAGCAGTTCTTC.